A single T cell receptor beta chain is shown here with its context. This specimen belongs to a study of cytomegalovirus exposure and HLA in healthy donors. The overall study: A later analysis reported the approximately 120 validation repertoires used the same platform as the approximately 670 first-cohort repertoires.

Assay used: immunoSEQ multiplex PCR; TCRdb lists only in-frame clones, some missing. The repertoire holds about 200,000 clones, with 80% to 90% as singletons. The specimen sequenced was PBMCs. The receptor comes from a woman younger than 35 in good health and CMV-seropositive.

CDR3 nucleotide sequence: TGTGCCTGGAGAGACCAGGGGAGCACCTACGAGCAGTACTTC. As protein: CAWRDQGSTYEQYF. This rearrangement joins TRBV30 to TRBJ2-7; possible D gene TRBD1, 6 bases. Germline CDR1 and CDR2: GTSNPN and SVGIG (reference sequence). The CDR3 loop spans 14 amino acids. The V gene lost 3 bases and the J gene lost 2 bases, with 14 bases spanning the gap.